What follows is one T cell receptor beta chain and its context. Its antigen is not known. Clones were read by immunoSEQ multiplex PCR, and TCRdb kept only the in-frame ones, dropping some. The sample gives 250,000 to 300,000 clones, about 86% of which show up once; 0.9% to 1.1% is in the top ten. Separate from the roughly 630-subject first cohort was the approximately 130-subject validation cohort, to which the donors belonged. This specimen comes from a study of cytomegalovirus exposure and HLA in healthy donors. Germline V gene lookup returns CDR1 MNHEY and CDR2 SVGAGI. The CDR3 length is 15 residues. Trimming cost V 2 bases and J 5 bases, with 12 bases left between them. Study-level findings and limits: CMV antigen specificity was confirmed in vitro for a few CMV-associated chains. High specificity and sensitivity for cytomegalovirus status were reported for the classifier.

This clonotype originated in a woman between 18 and 29 years old in good health and CMV-seronegative. This chain joins TRBV6-5 and TRBJ1-4; maybe TRBD1 (5 bases). The specimen was PBMCs. The CDR3 spells CASSYLQGRNEKLFF. CDR3 sequence (DNA): TGTGCCAGCAGTTACCTGCAGGGTCGAAATGAAAAACTGTTTTTT.